The rows below give T cell receptor beta chains drawn from one sample of a study of T cell responses to AZD1222 COVID-19 vaccine. Only in-frame clones appear in the TCRdb table, and some are missing; sequencing was by immunoSEQ multiplex PCR. The table lists around 130,000 clones, approximately 90% of them singletons. The sample was peripheral blood, taken on day 0 of AZD1222 vaccination. The receptors here all came from an adult in good health. CDR3s include the opening cysteine and the closing phenylalanine or tryptophan. D genes are given only for firm matches. Expanded clones are given a class, and other clones once, few, many or no size at all.

D gene	clone size	V gene	CDR3 length	J gene	CDR3 DNA	CDR3 protein
TRBD1	-	TRBV30	12	TRBJ1-1	TGTGCCTGGACTACGGCAGGGGGTGAAGCTTTCTTT	CAWTTAGGEAFF
TRBD1	-	TRBV5-6	14	TRBJ1-2	TGTGCCAGCAGCTTGGGACAGGGAGGCTATGGCTACACCTTC	CASSLGQGGYGYTF
-	once	TRBV28	14	TRBJ1-6	TGTGCCAGCAGTTTCCCTCGGGGGGAGTCACCCCTCCACTTT	CASSFPRGESPLHF
TRBD1	few	TRBV28	14	TRBJ2-7	TGTGCCAGCAGCTCGGGACAGAGCTCCTACGAGCAGTACTTC	CASSSGQSSYEQYF
-	-	TRBV27	15	TRBJ2-7	TGTGCCAGCAGTAAAGCCGTGGGTGAGATGGACGAGCAGTACTTC	CASSKAVGEMDEQYF
TRBD1	-	TRBV15	15	TRBJ1-2	TGTGCCACCAGCAGAGATAACAGGGGTTTCTATGGCTACACCTTC	CATSRDNRGFYGYTF
TRBD2	-	TRBV5-1	16	TRBJ2-5	TGCGCCAGCAGCTTGCGGCTAGCGGGGGCTCAAGAGACCCAGTACTTC	CASSLRLAGAQETQYF
-	-	TRBV30	17	TRBJ2-2	TGTGCCTGGGCCACCCCTTATCCAAATCAGGGAACCGGGGAGCTGTTTTTT	CAWATPYPNQGTGELFF
TRBD1	once	TRBV11-2	16	TRBJ2-5	TGTGCCAGCAGCCCACGACAGGGGGTAATTCGAGAGACCCAGTACTTC	CASSPRQGVIRETQYF
TRBD1	once	TRBV28	15	TRBJ1-5	TGTGCCAGCAGTTTCAGGACAGGTAGCAATCAGCCCCAGCATTTT	CASSFRTGSNQPQHF
TRBD1	-	TRBV28	13	TRBJ2-3	TGTGCCAGCAGTTCACAGGGGGCAGATACGCAGTATTTT	CASSSQGADTQYF
-	-	TRBV18	16	TRBJ1-4	TGTGCCAGCTCACCACTTGAGACCCGCGTGAATGAAAAACTGTTTTTT	CASSPLETRVNEKLFF
-	-	TRBV19	18	TRBJ1-2	TGTGCCAGTAGTATAGTTCCGGCCCCGAGACGGGGGGGCTATGGCTACACCTTC	CASSIVPAPRRGGYGYTF
TRBD2	-	TRBV4-1	15	TRBJ2-5	TGCGCCAGCAGCCAGACTAGCGGGGGGCAAGAGACCCAGTACTTC	CASSQTSGGQETQYF